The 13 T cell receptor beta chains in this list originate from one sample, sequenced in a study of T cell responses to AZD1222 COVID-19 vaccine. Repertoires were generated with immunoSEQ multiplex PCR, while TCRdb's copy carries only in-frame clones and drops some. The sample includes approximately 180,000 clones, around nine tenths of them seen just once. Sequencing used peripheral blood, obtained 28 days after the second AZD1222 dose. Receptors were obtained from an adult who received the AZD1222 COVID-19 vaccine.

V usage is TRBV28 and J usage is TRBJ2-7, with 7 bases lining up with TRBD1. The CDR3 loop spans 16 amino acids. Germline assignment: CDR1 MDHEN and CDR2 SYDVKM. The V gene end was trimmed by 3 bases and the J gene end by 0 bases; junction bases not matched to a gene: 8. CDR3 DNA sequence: TGTGCCAGCAGTTTGCATGGGACAGTCCTCTCCTACGAGCAGTACTTC. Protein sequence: CASSLHGTVLSYEQYF.

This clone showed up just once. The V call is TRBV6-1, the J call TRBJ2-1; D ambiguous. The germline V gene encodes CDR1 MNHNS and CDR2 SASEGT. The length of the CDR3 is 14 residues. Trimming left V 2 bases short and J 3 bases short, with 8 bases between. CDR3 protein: CASSEPEGYNEQFF. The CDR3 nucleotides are TGTGCCAGCAGTGAACCCGAAGGCTACAATGAGCAGTTCTTC.

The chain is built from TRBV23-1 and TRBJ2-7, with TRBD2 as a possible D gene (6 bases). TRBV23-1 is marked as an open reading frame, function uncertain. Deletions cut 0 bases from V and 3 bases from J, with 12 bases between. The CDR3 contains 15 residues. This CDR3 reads CASSQSAGGGYEQYF. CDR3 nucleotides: TGCGCCAGCAGTCAATCCGCCGGGGGTGGCTACGAGCAGTACTTC.

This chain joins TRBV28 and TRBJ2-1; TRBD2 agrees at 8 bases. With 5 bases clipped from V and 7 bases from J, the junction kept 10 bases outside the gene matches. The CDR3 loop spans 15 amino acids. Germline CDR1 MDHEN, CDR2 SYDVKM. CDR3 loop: CASSPGGGTSNEQFF. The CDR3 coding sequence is TGTGCCAGCAGTCCCGGGGGGGGGACTAGTAATGAGCAGTTCTTC. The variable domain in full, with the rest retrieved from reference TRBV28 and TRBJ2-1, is DVKVTQSSRYLVKRTGEKVFLECVQDMDHENMFWYRQDPGLGLRLIYFSYDVKMKEKGDIPEGYSVSREKKERFSLILESASTNQTSMYLCASSPGGGTSNEQFFGPGTRLTVL.

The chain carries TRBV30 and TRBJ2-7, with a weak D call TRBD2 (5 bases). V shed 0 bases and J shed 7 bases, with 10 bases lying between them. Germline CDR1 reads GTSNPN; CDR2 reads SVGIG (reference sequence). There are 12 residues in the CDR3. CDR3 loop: CAWSVLVGEQYF. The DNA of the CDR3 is TGTGCCTGGAGTGTACTAGTAGGGGAGCAGTACTTC.

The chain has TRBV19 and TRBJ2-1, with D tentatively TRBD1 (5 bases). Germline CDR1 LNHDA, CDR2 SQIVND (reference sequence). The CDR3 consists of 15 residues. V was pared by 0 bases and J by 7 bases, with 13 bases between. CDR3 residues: CASSIDLSRANEQFF. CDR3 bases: TGTGCCAGTAGTATAGATCTATCCAGGGCTAATGAGCAGTTCTTC.

CDR3 in amino acids: CASSQDRRTSQSYEQYF. The CDR3 bases are TGCGCCAGCAGCCAAGATCGGCGGACATCTCAATCCTACGAGCAGTACTTC. The chain employs TRBV4-3 and TRBJ2-7, with a weak D call TRBD1 (5 bases). CDR3 length: 17 amino acids. The V gene's germline CDR1 is LGHNA and CDR2 YSLEER. V shed 0 bases and J shed 1 base, with 16 bases lying between them.

This chain's CDR3 is CANRDNSGNTIYF. CDR3 bases: TGTGCCAACCGGGACAACTCTGGAAACACCATATATTTT. This sequence joins TRBV10-3 and TRBJ1-3; possibly TRBD1 for D (6 bases). The CDR3 covers 13 residues. V dropped 10 bases and J dropped 0 bases, with 10 bases sitting between them. Per germline, CDR1 ENHRY and CDR2 SYGVKD.

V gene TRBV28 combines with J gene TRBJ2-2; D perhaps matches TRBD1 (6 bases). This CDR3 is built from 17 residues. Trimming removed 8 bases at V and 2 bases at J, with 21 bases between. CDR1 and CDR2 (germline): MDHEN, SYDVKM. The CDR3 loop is CASPKSRQGFNTGELFF. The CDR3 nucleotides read TGTGCCAGCCCTAAATCGAGGCAGGGGTTTAACACCGGGGAGCTGTTTTTT.

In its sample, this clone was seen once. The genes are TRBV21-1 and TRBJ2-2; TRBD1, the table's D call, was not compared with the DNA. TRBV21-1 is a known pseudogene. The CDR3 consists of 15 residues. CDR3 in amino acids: CASNSRDTHTGELFF. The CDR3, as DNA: TGTGCCAGCAATTCCCGGGACACTCACACCGGGGAGCTGTTTTTT.

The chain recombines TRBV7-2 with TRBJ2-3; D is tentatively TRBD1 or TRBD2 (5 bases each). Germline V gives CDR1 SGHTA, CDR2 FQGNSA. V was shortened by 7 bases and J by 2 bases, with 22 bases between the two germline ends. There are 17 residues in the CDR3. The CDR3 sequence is CASIQATGLRNTDTQYF. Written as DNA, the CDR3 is TGTGCCAGCATCCAAGCTACGGGGCTCAGAAACACAGATACGCAGTATTTT.

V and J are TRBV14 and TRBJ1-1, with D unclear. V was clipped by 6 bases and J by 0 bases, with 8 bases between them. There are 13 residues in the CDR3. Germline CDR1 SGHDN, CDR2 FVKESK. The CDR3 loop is CASSAGLNTEAFF. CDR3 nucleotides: TGTGCCAGCAGTGCAGGTTTGAACACTGAAGCTTTCTTT.

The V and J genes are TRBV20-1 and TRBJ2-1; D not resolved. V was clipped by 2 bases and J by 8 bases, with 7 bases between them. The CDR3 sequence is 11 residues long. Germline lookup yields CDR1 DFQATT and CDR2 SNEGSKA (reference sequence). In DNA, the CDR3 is TGCAGTGCTAGATTTGTCTATGAGCAGTTCTTC. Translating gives CSARFVYEQFF.